The clone carrying this TCR beta chain came up a few times. Only in-frame clones appear in the TCRdb table, and some are missing; sequencing was by immunoSEQ multiplex PCR. The table records hundreds of clones, 35% of them present only once. The sample originates from a study of T cells in localized non-small cell lung cancer. CDR3 length equals 16 residues. Germline-derived CDR1 and CDR2 are SGHNT and YENEEA. With 6 bases removed from V and 0 bases from J, the gap between germline ends came to 16 bases. The chain couples TRBV11-3 to TRBJ2-3, with a tentative D call TRBD2 (5 bases). This sequence was found in a male donor at least 60 years old with stage II squamous cell lung carcinoma. The sample was normal lung tissue next to the tumor, taken before any cancer treatment. CDR3 region: CASRIQSGPSTDTQYF. CDR3 DNA: TGTGCCAGCAGGATCCAAAGCGGTCCTAGCACAGATACGCAGTATTTT.